This T cell receptor (beta chain) is from a study of cytomegalovirus exposure and HLA in healthy donors. Primers included in the PCR were 60 Vbeta and 13 Jbeta primers. Clones were sequenced by immunoSEQ multiplex PCR, and TCRdb holds only the in-frame ones, with some missing. The sample carries 150,000 to 170,000 clones, under 80% recorded once. About this clone itself: Its target is not known.

Trimming removed 6 bases at V and 0 bases at J, with 12 bases between. Germline V gene lookup returns CDR1 MNHNS and CDR2 SASEGT. This CDR3 has 14 amino acids. Study-wide results and caveats: Segments of the TCR beta V type were, in most cases, productive about 90% or about 30% of the time in an earlier analysis. Indistinguishability led to the exclusion of some V segments, TRBV6-2 and TRBV6-3 included.

The V gene is TRBV6-1, the J gene TRBJ2-7; D perhaps matches TRBD1 (6 bases). This sequence originates from a man in his thirties or forties in good health and CMV-seronegative. The sequenced sample consisted of PBMCs. CDR3 region: CASRNTGSSYEQYF. The CDR3 DNA reads TGTGCCAGCAGGAATACAGGGTCCTCCTACGAGCAGTACTTC.